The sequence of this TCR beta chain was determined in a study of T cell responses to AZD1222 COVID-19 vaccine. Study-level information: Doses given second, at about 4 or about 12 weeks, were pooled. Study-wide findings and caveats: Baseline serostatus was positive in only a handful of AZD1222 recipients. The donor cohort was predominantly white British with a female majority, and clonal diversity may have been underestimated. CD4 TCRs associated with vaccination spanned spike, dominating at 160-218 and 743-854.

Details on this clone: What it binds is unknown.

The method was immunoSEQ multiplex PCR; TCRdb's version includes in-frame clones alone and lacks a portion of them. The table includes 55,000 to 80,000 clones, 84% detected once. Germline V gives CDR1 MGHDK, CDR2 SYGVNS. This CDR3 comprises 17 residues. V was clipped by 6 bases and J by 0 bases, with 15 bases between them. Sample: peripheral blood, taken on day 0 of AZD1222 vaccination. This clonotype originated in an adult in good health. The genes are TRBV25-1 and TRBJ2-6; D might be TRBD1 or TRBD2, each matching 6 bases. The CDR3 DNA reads TGTGCCAGCAGCAACCAACAGGGAGGCTCTGGGGCCAACGTCCTGACTTTC. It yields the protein CASSNQQGGSGANVLTF.